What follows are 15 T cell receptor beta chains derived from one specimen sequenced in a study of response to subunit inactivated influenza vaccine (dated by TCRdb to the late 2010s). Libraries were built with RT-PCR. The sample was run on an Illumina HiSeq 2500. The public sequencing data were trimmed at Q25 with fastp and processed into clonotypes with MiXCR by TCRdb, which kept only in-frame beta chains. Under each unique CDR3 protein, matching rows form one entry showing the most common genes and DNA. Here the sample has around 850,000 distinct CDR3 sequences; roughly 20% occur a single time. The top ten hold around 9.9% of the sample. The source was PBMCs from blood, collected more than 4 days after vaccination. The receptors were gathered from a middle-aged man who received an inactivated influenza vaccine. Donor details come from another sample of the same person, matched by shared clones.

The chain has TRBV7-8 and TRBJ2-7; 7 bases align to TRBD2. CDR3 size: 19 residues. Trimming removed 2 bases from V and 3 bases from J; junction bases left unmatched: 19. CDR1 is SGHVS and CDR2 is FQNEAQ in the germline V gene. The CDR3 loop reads CASSLRRVGGVSLHYEQYF. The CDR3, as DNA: TGTGCCAGCAGCTTACGGCGTGTGGGGGGGGTCTCCCTCCACTACGAGCAGTACTTC.

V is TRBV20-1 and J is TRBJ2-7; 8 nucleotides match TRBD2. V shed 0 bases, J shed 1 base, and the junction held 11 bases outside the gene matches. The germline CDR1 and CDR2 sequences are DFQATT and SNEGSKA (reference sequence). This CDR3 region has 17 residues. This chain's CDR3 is CSARDDKRESGSYEQYF. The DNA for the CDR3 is TGCAGTGCTAGAGATGATAAGCGGGAGAGTGGGTCCTACGAGCAGTACTTC.

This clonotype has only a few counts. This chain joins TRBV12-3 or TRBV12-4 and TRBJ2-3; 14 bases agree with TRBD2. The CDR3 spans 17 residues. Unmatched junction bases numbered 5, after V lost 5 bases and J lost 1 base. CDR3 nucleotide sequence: TGTGCCAGCAGTAGACTAGCGGGGGGGCCAGGCACAGATACGCAGTATTTT. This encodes CASSRLAGGPGTDTQYF.

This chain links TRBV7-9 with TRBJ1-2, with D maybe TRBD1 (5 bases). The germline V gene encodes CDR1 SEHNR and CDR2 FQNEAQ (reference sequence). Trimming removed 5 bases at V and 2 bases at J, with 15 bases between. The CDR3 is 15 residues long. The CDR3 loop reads CASSGHLPGNYGYTF. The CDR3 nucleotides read TGTGCCAGCAGCGGCCATCTACCAGGGAACTATGGCTACACCTTC. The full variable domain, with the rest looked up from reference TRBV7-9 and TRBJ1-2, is DTGVSQNPRHKITKRGQNVTFRCDPISEHNRLYWYRQTLGQGPEFLTYFQNEAQLEKSRLLSDRFSAERPKGSFSTLEIQRTEQGDSAMYLCASSGHLPGNYGYTFGSGTRLTVV.

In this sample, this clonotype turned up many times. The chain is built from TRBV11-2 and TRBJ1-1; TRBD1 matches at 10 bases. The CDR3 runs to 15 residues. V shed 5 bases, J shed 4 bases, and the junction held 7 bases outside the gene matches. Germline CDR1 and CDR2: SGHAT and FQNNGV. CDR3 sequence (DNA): TGTGCCAGCAGCCCAACGGGACAGGGGTCCACTGAAGCTTTCTTT. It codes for CASSPTGQGSTEAFF.

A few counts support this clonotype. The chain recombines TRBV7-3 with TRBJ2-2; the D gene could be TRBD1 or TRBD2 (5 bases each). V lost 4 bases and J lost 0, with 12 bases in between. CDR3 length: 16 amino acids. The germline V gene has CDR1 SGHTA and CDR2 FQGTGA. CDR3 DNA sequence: TGTGCCAGCAGCTCCCAGGGCGGGTCGAACACCGGGGAGCTGTTTTTT. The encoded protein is CASSSQGGSNTGELFF.

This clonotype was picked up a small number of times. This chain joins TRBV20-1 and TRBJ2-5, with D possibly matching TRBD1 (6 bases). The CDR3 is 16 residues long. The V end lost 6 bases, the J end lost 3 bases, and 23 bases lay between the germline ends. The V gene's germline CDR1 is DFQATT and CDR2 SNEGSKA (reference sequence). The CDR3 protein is CSAPIGGRLTEETQYF. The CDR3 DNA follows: TGCAGTGCACCGATAGGGGGACGGTTGACCGAAGAGACCCAGTACTTC.

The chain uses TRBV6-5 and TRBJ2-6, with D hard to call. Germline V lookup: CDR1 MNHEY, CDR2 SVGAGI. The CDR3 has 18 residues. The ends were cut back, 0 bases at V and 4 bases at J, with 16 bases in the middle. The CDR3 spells CASSYSQSVGRGANVLTF. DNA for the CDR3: TGTGCCAGCAGTTACTCGCAGTCAGTCGGTCGGGGGGCCAACGTCCTGACTTTC.

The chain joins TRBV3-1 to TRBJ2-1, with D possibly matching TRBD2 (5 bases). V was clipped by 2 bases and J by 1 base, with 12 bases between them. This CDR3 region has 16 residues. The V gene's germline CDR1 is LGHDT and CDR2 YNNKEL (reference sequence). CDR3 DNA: TGTGCCAGCAGCCAAATGCGGGCCTTATCCTACAATGAGCAGTTCTTC. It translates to CASSQMRALSYNEQFF.

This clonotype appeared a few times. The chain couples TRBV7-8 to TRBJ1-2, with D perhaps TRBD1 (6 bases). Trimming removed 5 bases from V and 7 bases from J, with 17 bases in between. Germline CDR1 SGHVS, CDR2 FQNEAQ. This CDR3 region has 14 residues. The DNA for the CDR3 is TGTGCCAGCAGCACGACAGGCCAAGGGTTTGGCTACACCTTC. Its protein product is CASSTTGQGFGYTF.

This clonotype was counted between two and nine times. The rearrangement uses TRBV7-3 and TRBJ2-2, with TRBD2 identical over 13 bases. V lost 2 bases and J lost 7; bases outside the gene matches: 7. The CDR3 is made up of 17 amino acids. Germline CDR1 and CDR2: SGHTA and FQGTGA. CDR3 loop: CASSLVGTSGKVGELFF. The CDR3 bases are TGTGCCAGCAGCTTAGTCGGGACTAGCGGGAAGGTCGGGGAGCTGTTTTTT.

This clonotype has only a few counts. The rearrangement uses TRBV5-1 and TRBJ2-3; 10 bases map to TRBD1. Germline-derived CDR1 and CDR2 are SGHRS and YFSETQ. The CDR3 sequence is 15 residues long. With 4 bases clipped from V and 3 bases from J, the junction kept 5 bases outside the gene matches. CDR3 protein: CASSGTGQGTDTQYF. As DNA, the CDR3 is TGCGCCAGCAGCGGAACGGGACAGGGGACAGATACGCAGTATTTT. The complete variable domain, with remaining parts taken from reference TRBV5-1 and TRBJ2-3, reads KAGVTQTPRYLIKTRGQQVTLSCSPISGHRSVSWYQQTPGQGLQFLFEYFSETQRNKGNFPGRFSGRQFSNSRSEMNVSTLELGDSALYLCASSGTGQGTDTQYFGPGTRLTVL.

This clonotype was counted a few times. The CDR3 DNA follows: TGCAGCCCCCCGGGTGAGGGCCCCTACGAGCAGTACTTC. Its translation: CSPPGEGPYEQYF. The J gene is TRBJ2-7, the V gene TRBV29-1; tentatively, D is TRBD2 (5 bases). V dropped 8 bases and J dropped 2 bases, with 16 bases sitting between them. The CDR3 is 13 residues long. The germline V gene has CDR1 SQVTM and CDR2 ANQGSEA.

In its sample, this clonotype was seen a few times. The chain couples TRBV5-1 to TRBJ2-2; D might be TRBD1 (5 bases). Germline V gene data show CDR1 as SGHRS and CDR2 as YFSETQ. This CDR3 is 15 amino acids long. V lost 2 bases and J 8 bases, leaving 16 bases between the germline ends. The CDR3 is CASSFPYDSAGELFF. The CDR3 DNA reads TGCGCCAGCAGCTTCCCATACGACAGCGCAGGGGAGCTGTTTTTT.

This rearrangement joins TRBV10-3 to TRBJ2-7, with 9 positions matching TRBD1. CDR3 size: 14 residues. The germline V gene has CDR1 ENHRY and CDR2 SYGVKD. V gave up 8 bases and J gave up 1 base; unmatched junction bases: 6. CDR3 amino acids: CAISRQGDSYEQYF. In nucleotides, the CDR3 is TGTGCCATCTCTCGACAGGGGGATTCCTACGAGCAGTACTTC.